The 5 T cell receptor beta chains below all came from one sample that was sequenced in a study of CD8+ T cells in alopecia areata. RNA extraction was followed by reverse transcription into cDNA, which acted as the sequencing template. Assay used: immunoSEQ multiplex PCR; TCRdb lists only in-frame clones, some missing. In the table there are 200,000 to 250,000 clones, roughly 56% of which are singletons. Treatment denoted: oral pan-JAK inhibitor, 5-10 mg twice daily. The source was CD4+ T cells sorted from blood, collected at week 4, from a patient treated with tofacitinib. These receptors were collected from a human donor with alopecia areata.

This clone appeared a few times. This same CDR3 is encoded by further DNA sequences in the sample. This chain connects TRBV5-1 to TRBJ2-7, with a possible D match to TRBD2 (5 bases). With 0 bases removed from V and 2 bases from J, the gap between germline ends came to 6 bases. Per the germline V gene, CDR1 is SGHRS and CDR2 is YFSETQ. The CDR3 totals 13 residues. CDR3: CASSLDGTYEQYF. In DNA, the CDR3 is TGCGCCAGCAGCTTGGACGGGACCTACGAGCAGTACTTC.

The chain combines TRBV29-1 with TRBJ2-3; the match to TRBD2 covers 7 bases. The CDR3 totals 14 residues. Trimming took 4 bases from V and 3 from J; bases not matched to a gene: 7. Germline-derived CDR1 and CDR2 are SQVTM and ANQGSEA. CDR3 protein: CSVVAAGYTDTQYF. Written as DNA, the CDR3 is TGCAGCGTTGTAGCAGCGGGGTATACAGATACGCAGTATTTT.

This clone appeared a few times. The chain recombines TRBV7-2 with TRBJ2-3; D is perhaps TRBD2 (6 bases). The CDR3 extends over 14 amino acids. Trimming pared 4 bases from V and 5 bases from J, leaving 13 bases between. Germline values: CDR1 SGHTA, CDR2 FQGNSA. The CDR3 protein is CASSSLTRGDTQYF. As DNA, the CDR3 is TGTGCCAGCAGCTCCCTGACTAGAGGAGATACGCAGTATTTT.

This clone was seen only a few times. J is TRBJ2-3 and V is TRBV15; 8 bases fit TRBD1. With 8 bases clipped from V and 4 bases from J, the junction kept 2 bases outside the gene matches. Germline V gene lookup returns CDR1 LNHNV and CDR2 YYDKDF (reference sequence). CDR3 size: 12 residues. The CDR3 is CATGQGSDTQYF. The CDR3 region has the DNA TGTGCCACCGGACAGGGATCAGATACGCAGTATTTT.

The chain has TRBV7-2 and TRBJ2-5; perhaps TRBD1 as D (6 bases). Trimming pared 5 bases from V and 2 bases from J, leaving 12 bases between. In germline, CDR1 is SGHTA, CDR2 FQGNSA. The CDR3 contains 14 residues. Here the CDR3 DNA reads TGTGCCAGCAGCCTTAAGGGGGTACAAGAGACCCAGTACTTC. Protein sequence: CASSLKGVQETQYF.